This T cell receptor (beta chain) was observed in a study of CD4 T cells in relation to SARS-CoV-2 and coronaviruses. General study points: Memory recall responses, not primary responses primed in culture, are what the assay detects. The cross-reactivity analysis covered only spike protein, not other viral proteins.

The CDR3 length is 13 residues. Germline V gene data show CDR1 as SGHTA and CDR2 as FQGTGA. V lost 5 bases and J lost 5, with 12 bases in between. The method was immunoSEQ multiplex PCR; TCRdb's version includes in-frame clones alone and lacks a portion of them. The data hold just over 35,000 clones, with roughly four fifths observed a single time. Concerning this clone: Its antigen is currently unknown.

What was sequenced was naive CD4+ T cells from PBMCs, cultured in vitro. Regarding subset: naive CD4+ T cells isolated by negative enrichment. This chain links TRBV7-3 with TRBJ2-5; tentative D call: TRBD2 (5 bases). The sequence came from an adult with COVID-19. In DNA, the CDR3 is TGTGCCAGCAGCCCGGGTGGGGAGGAGACCCAGTACTTC. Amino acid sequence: CASSPGGEETQYF.